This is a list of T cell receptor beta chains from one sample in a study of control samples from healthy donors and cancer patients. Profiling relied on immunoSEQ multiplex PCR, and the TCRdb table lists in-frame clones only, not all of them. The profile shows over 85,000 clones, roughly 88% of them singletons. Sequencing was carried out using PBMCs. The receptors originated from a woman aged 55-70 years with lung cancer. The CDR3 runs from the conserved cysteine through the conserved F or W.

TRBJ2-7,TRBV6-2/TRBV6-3,CASSSQGAYEQYF
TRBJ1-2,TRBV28,CASSFVQGYGYTF
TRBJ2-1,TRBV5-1,CASSSRLAGVTYNEQFF
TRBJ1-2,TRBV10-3,CAISEPPEGYGYTF
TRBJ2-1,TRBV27,CASSLLAGGSYNEQFF
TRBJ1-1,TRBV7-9,CASSSQHNTEAFF
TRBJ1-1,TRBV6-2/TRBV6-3,CASSRRSWAEAFF
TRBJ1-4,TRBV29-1,CSVFTGVDEKLFF
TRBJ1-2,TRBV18,CASSPPDSLTRYGYTF
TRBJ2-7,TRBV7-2,CASSLAAGLRSYEQYF
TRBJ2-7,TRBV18,CASSPAVLHEQYF
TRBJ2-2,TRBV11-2,CASSLWGTNTGELFF
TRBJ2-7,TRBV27,CASSLRSDTTTGGTYEQYF
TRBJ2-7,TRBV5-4,CASSLGLGVLYEQYF
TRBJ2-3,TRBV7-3,CASSLGLAYRADTQYF
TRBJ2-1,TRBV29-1,CSVEPSGRYWSSYNEQFF
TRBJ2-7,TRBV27,CASSPTGLHYEQYF
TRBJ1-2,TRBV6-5,CASSYGGQDYGYTF
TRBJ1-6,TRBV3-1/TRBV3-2,CASSQKGLGSPLHF
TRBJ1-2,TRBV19,CASSKQEGGYTF
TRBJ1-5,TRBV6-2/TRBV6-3,CANSNRGDQPQHF
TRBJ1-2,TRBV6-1,CASSEPGQGIYGYTF
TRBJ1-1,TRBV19,CASSSGQGVTEAFF
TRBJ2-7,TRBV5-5,CASTPNIFLYEQYF
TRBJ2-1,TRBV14,CASSPSGRALLF
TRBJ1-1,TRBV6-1,CASSEYVNTEAFF
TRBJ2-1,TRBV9,CASSPSGGFGEQFF
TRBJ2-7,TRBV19,CASSIEGGVRSSYEQYF
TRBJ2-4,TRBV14,CASSQALDGKNIQYF
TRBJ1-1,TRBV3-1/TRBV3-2,CASSQTSMNTEAFF
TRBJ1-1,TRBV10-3,CAISEEGATNTEAFF